There are a few counts of the clone carrying this TCR beta chain. The antigen is unknown. This sample is drawn from a study of T-cell reconstitution after alpha-beta-depleted transplantation in children. Study-wide results and caveats: Surviving thymic progenitors and recipient T cells were the source of high TCRbeta diversity at day 60 in some patients. By about two months after transplant, alpha-beta T cells reportedly arose from several hundred graft clones that had expanded. T-cell counts and diversity at one year following transplant were attributed mainly to newly produced T cells.

The CDR3 is 19 amino acids. CDR1 is SGHAT and CDR2 is FQNNGV in the germline V gene. The V gene end was trimmed by 2 bases and the J gene end by 2 bases; junction bases not matched to a gene: 18. Unique molecular identifiers were incorporated during preparation of the TCRbeta library. TCRdb itself ran the PCR reads through MiXCR, one entry per CDR3 protein. The table records approximately 97,000 distinct CDR3 sequences, 7.5% to 9% of them present only once. The sequenced sample was PBMCs, obtained before TCRalphabeta/CD19-depleted stem cell transplant. The TCR originated in a boy between 2 and 10 years old with acute lymphoblastic leukemia, due to receive a stem cell transplant. This chain links TRBV11-2 with TRBJ2-7; 7 bases agree with TRBD1. The CDR3 loop is CASSLNRDSTNRGAYEQYF. In nucleotides, the CDR3 is TGTGCCAGCAGCTTAAACCGGGACAGCACCAACCGTGGAGCCTACGAGCAGTACTTC.